This T cell receptor (beta chain) was identified in a study of T cells of healthy individuals. This clonotype showed up many times. One entry per CDR3 protein, called by TCRdb with MiXCR from the 5' RACE reads. This sample yields about 96,000 distinct CDR3 sequences, of which under 20% are seen a single time; more than 5.5% belongs to the top ten. The clonotype was recovered from a human donor in good health.

The CDR3 reads CAISVAPNSPLHF. The CDR3 bases are TGTGCCATCAGTGTGGCCCCCAATTCACCCCTCCACTTT. V gene TRBV10-3 combines with J gene TRBJ1-6; D is ambiguous. The V gene's germline CDR1 is ENHRY and CDR2 SYGVKD. Trimming took 4 bases from V and 7 from J, leaving 8 bases between them. The CDR3 length is 13 residues.